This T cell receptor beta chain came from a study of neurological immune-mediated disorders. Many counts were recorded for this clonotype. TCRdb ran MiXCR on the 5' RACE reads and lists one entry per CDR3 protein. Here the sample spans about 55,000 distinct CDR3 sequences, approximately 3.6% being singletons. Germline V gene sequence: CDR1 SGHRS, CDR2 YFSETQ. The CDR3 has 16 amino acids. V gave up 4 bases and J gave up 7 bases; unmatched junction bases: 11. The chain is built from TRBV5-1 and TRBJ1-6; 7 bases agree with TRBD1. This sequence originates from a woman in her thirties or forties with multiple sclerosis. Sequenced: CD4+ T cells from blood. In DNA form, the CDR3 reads TGCGCCAGCAGCCCATCCCATAGGGGACAGAATTCACCCCTCCACTTT. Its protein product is CASSPSHRGQNSPLHF.